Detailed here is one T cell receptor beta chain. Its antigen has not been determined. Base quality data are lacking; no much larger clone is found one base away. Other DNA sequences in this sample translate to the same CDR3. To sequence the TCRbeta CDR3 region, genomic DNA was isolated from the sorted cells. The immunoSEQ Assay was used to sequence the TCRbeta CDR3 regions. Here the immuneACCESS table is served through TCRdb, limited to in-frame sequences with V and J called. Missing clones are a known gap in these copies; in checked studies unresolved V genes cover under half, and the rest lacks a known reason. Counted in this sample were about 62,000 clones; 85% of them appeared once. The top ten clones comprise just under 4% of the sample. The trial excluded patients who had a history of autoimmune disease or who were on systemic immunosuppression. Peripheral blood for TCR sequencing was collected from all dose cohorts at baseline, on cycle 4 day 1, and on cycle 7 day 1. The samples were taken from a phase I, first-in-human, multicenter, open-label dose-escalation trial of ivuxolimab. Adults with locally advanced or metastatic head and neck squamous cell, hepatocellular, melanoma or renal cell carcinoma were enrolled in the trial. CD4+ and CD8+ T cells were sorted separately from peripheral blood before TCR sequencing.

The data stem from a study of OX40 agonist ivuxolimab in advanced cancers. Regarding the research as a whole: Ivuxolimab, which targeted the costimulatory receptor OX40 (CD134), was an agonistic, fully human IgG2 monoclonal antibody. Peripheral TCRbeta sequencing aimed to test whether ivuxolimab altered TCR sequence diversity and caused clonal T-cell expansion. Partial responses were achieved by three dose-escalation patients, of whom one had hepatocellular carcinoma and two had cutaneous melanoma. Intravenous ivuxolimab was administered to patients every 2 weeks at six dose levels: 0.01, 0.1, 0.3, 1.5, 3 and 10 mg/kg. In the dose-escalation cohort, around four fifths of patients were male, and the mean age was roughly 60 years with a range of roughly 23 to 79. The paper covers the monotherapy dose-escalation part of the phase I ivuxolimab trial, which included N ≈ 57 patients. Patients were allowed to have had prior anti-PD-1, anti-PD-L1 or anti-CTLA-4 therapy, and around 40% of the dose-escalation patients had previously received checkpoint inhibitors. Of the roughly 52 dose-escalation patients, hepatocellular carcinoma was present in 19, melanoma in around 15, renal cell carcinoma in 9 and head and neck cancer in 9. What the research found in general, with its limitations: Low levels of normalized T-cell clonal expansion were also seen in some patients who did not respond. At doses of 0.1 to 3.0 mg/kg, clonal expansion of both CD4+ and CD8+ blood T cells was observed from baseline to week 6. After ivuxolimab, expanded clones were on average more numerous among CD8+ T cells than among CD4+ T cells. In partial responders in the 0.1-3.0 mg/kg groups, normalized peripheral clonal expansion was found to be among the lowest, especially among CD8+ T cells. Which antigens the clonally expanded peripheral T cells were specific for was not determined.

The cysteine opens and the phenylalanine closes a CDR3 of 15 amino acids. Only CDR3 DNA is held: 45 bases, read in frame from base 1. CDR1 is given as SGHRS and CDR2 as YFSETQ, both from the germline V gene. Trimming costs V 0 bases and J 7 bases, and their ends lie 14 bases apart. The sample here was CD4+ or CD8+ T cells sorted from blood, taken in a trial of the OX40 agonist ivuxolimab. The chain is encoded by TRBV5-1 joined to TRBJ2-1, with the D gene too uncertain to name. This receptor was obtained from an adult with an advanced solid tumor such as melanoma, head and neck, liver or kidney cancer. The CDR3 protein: CASSLEGGRDNEQFF. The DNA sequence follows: TGCGCCAGCAGCTTGGAAGGTGGTAGGGATAATGAGCAGTTCTTC.